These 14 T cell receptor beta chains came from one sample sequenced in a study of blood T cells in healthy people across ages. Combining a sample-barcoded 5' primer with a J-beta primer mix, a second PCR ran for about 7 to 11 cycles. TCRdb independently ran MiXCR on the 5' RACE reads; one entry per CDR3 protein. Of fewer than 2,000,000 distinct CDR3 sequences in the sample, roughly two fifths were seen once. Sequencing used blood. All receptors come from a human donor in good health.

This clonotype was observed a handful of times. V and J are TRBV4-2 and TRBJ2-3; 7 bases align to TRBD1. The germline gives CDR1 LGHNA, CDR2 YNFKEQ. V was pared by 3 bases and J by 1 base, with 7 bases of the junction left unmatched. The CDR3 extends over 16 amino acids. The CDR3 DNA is TGTGCCAGCAGCCATCTTGAGCAGGGGGGCACAGATACGCAGTATTTT. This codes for CASSHLEQGGTDTQYF.

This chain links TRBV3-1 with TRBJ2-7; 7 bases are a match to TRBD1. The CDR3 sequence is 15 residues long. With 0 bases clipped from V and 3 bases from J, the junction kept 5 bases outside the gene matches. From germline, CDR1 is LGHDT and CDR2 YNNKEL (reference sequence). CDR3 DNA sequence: TGTGCCAGCAGCCAAGAAATGGGACAGAGCTACGAGCAGTACTTC. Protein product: CASSQEMGQSYEQYF.

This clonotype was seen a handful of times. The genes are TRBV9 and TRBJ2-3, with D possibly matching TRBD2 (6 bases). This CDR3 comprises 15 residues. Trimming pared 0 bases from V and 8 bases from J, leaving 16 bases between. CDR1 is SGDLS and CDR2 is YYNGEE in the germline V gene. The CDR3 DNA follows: TGTGCCAGCAGCGTAGGGGTAGCGGTGACGGGTACGCAGTATTTT. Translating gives CASSVGVAVTGTQYF.

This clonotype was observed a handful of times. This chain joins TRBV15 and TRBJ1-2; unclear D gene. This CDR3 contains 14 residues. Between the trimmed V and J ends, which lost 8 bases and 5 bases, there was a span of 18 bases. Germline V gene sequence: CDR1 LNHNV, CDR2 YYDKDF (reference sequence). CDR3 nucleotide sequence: TGTGCCACCGCGAGGATACCCCCGGGGTATGGCTACACCTTC. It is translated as CATARIPPGYGYTF. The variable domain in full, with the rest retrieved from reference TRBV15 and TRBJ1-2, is DAMVIQNPRYQVTQFGKPVTLSCSQTLNHNVMYWYQQKSSQAPKLLFHYYDKDFNNEADTPDNFQSRRPNTSFCFLDIRSPGLGDTAMYLCATARIPPGYGYTFGSGTRLTVV.

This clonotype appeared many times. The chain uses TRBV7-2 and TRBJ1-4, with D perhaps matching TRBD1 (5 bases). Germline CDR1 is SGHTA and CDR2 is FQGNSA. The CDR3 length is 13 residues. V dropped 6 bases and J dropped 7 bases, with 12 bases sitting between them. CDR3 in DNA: TGTGCCAGCAGTTTGGCGGGACGTGAAAAACTGTTTTTT. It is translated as CASSLAGREKLFF.

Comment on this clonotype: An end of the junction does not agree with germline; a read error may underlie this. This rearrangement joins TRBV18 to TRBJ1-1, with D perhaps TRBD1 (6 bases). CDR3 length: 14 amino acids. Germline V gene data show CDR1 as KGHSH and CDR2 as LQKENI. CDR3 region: CASSPRGQNTEAFF. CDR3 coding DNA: TGCGCCAGCAGCCCCCGGGGGCAGAACACTGAAGCTTTCTTT.

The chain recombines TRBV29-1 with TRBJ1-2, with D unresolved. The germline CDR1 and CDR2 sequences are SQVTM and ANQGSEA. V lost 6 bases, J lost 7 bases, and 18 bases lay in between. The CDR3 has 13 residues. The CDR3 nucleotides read TGCAGCGTCAAATCCGACACTTTTACTGGCTACACCTTC. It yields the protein CSVKSDTFTGYTF.

CDR3 nucleotide sequence: TGCAGTGCACCTCAGGGATCTCCTTCTCAGCCCCAGCATTTT. Residues: CSAPQGSPSQPQHF. This sequence joins TRBV20-1 and TRBJ1-5; possible D gene TRBD1, 5 bases. V lost 6 bases, J lost 6 bases, and 18 bases lay in between. The CDR3 spans 14 residues. Germline values: CDR1 DFQATT, CDR2 SNEGSKA (reference sequence).

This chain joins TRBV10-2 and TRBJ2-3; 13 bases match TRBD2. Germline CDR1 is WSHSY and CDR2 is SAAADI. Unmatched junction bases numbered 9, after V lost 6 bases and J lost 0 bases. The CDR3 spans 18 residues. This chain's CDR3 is CASSRLAGGRTSTDTQYF. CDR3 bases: TGCGCCAGCAGCCGACTAGCGGGGGGACGTACTAGCACAGATACGCAGTATTTT.

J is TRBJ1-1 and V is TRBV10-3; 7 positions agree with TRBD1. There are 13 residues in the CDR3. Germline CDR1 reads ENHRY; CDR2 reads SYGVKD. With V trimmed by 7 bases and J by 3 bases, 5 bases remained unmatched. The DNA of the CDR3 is TGTGCCATCAAAACAGGGGTGTACACTGAAGCTTTCTTT. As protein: CAIKTGVYTEAFF.

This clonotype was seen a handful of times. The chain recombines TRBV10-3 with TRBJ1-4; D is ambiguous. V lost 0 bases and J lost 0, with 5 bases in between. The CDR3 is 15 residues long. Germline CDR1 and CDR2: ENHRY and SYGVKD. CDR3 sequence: CAISESRSTNEKLFF. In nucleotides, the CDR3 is TGTGCCATCAGTGAGTCGCGGTCAACTAATGAAAAACTGTTTTTT.

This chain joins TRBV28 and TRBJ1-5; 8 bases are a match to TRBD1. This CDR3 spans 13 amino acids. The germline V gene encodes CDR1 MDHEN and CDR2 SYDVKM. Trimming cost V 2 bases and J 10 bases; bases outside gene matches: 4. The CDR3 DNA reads TGTGCCAGCAGTTTAGGGACAGGAATCCCCCAGCATTTT. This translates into CASSLGTGIPQHF.

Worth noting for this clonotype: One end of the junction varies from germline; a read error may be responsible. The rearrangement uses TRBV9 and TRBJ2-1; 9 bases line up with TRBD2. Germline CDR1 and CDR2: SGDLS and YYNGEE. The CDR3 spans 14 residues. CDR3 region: CASSVGIAGETQFF. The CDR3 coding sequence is TGTGCCAGTAGCGTAGGAATAGCGGGGGAGACCCAGTTCTTC.

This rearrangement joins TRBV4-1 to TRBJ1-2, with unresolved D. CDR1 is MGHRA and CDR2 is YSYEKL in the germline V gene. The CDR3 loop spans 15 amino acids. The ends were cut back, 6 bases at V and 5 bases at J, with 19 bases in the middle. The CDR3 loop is CASRAEVNPHYGYTF. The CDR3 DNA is TGCGCCAGCAGGGCCGAAGTTAACCCCCATTATGGCTACACCTTC.